The rows below give T cell receptor beta chains drawn from one sample of a study of spatial heterogeneity in lung cancer. TCRdb analysed the 5' RACE reads with MiXCR anew, one entry per CDR3 protein. The table shows around 19,000 distinct CDR3 sequences, with over 15% occurring only once. The material was PBMCs, obtained at surgery. All receptors derive from a male donor with early-stage non-small cell lung cancer. CDR3s include the opening cysteine and the closing phenylalanine or tryptophan. A D gene is named only where the DNA matches it firmly. Size tells how often a clone was seen (once, few, many) or the class of an expanded clone, and some rows leave it out.

>-|TRBV7-3|TRBJ2-3|many
TGTGCCAGCAGCCTAGCCGGAGGCACAGATACGCAGTATTTT
CASSLAGGTDTQYF
>-|TRBV7-9|TRBJ2-1|few
TGTGCCAGCGGGCAGGCCAGCTCCTACAATGAGCAGTTCTTC
CASGQASSYNEQFF
>TRBD1|TRBV12-3/TRBV12-4|TRBJ1-1|medium-sized
TGTGCCAGCAGTTCGGGACAGGGAACTGAAGCTTTCTTT
CASSSGQGTEAFF
>-|TRBV6-2/TRBV6-3|TRBJ1-2|-
TGTGCCAGCAGTTACACAAACTATGGCTACACCTTC
CASSYTNYGYTF
>-|TRBV18|TRBJ2-2|few
TGTGCCAGCTCACCCTGGACAGCCAACACCGGGGAGCTGTTTTTT
CASSPWTANTGELFF
>TRBD1|TRBV6-6|TRBJ2-7|-
TGTGCCAGCAGACTCGGACAGGGACAGTCCTACGAGCAGTACTTC
CASRLGQGQSYEQYF
>TRBD2|TRBV27|TRBJ2-7|many
TGTGCCAGCAGTCCGACTAGCGGGGGATCCTACGAGCAGTACTTC
CASSPTSGGSYEQYF
>-|TRBV5-1|TRBJ1-6|many
TGCGCCAGCAGCCTGGAGGGGGTTAGCTCCTATAATTCACCCCTCCACTTT
CASSLEGVSSYNSPLHF
>-|TRBV6-5|TRBJ1-5|many
TGTGCCAGCGGATCCGGGACATATAGCAATCAGCCCCAGCATTTT
CASGSGTYSNQPQHF
>-|TRBV20-1|TRBJ1-2|medium-sized
TGCAGTGCTAGGCCCCAGGGGTTTGGCTACACCTTC
CSARPQGFGYTF
>-|TRBV6-6|TRBJ1-2|medium-sized
TGTGCCAGCAGTTATCCGGAACTGCTTAACCACACCTTC
CASSYPELLNHTF
>-|TRBV13|TRBJ1-6|medium-sized
TGTGCCAGCAGCTTAGCTCGTATCGGGAAACATTCACCCCTCCACTTT
CASSLARIGKHSPLHF
>TRBD1|TRBV6-2/TRBV6-3|TRBJ2-2|few
TGTGCCAGCACCCCTCCGGACAGGCTTAACACCGGGGAGCTGTTTTTT
CASTPPDRLNTGELFF
>-|TRBV6-5|TRBJ2-5|many
TGTGCCAGCAGTTACTCGTCTTGGGGCAGGGTCCAAGAGACCCAGTACTTC
CASSYSSWGRVQETQYF
>-|TRBV6-1|TRBJ1-2|-
TGTGCCAGACAGGGAAGTGAATATGGCTACACCTTC
CARQGSEYGYTF
>TRBD1|TRBV12-5|TRBJ1-1|-
TGTGCTAGTGCCCCAGGGGGAGGTGCTGAAGCTTTCTTT
CASAPGGGAEAFF
>-|TRBV12-3/TRBV12-4|TRBJ2-1|few
TGTGCCAGCAGTTTACGCAGAGAGGTTTACAATGAGCAGTTCTTC
CASSLRREVYNEQFF
>-|TRBV5-6|TRBJ2-5|many
TGTGCCAGCAGCTTTCTGTCCCCGACCGAGACCCAGTACTTC
CASSFLSPTETQYF
>TRBD2|TRBV5-1|TRBJ2-1|many
TGCGCCAGCAGACCTGGACTAGCCGTTGGGCGTGAGCAGTTCTTC
CASRPGLAVGREQFF
>TRBD1|TRBV2|TRBJ2-7|-
TGTGCCAGCAGTGAGGGGACAGGGGTCGGTGAGCAGTACTTC
CASSEGTGVGEQYF
>TRBD1|TRBV19|TRBJ2-7|-
TGTGCCTCACTGGGGGCCGGGACAGGGATGAACGAGCAGTACTTC
CASLGAGTGMNEQYF
>-|TRBV14|TRBJ2-1|-
TGTGCCAGCAGCCCGACACTTAAAGCGAACAATGAGCAGTTCTTC
CASSPTLKANNEQFF
>-|TRBV7-6|TRBJ1-6|-
TGTGCCAGCAGCTTATCATCGAATTCACCCCTCCACTTT
CASSLSSNSPLHF
>TRBD1|TRBV10-1|TRBJ2-3|many
TGCGCCAGCAGTTTGACCGGGACAGTGACAGATACGCAGTATTTT
CASSLTGTVTDTQYF
>TRBD1|TRBV27|TRBJ1-2|many
TGTGCCAGCAGTTCCATCAAATACGACAGGGACGGCTATGGCTACACCTTC
CASSSIKYDRDGYGYTF
>TRBD2|TRBV7-9|TRBJ2-7|few
TGTGCCAGCAGCTTGTCTAGCGGGGGGGCCTACGAGCAGTACTTC
CASSLSSGGAYEQYF
>-|TRBV29-1|TRBJ1-1|many
TGCAGCGCCAGGGAGGGCACTGAAGCTTTCTTT
CSAREGTEAFF
>-|TRBV7-2|TRBJ1-2|-
TGTGCCAGCAGCAAGAACAGGGAAGTTGGTGGCTACACCTTC
CASSKNREVGGYTF
>-|TRBV20-1|TRBJ1-1|many
TGCAGTGCTGGATCGCCTGCTTCTGAAGCTTTCTTT
CSAGSPASEAFF
>-|TRBV10-3|TRBJ2-3|many
TGTGCCATCAGTGACGGGAAGGCGGATCAGGGAGATACGCAGTATTTT
CAISDGKADQGDTQYF
>TRBD1|TRBV9|TRBJ1-1|medium-sized
TGTGCCAGCAGCGTAGGGGACAGGGAACGCCAAGCTTTCTTT
CASSVGDRERQAFF
>-|TRBV5-1|TRBJ1-1|many
TGCGCCAGCAGCTTCGAGGGCCGGAACACTGAAGCTTTCTTT
CASSFEGRNTEAFF
>-|TRBV20-1|TRBJ1-5|few
TGCAGTGCGAGCTACGGGACCCACCGCAATCAGCCCCAGCATTTT
CSASYGTHRNQPQHF
>-|TRBV27|TRBJ1-4|medium-sized
TGTGCCAGCAGTACAGGGAAGTTAAATGAAAAACTGTTTTTT
CASSTGKLNEKLFF
>TRBD1|TRBV6-1|TRBJ2-7|-
TGTGCCAGCAGTCCTAAGGAGGGGACAGGAAGAGTCTACGAGCAGTACTTC
CASSPKEGTGRVYEQYF
>TRBD2|TRBV29-1|TRBJ2-7|-
TGCAGCGTTACCCCCCGAGGCGGGGGGGCCTACGAGCAGTACTTC
CSVTPRGGGAYEQYF
>TRBD2|TRBV9|TRBJ2-1|few
TGTGCCAGCAGCGTTCAAGAGCGGGGGGGACGCAATGAGCAGTTCTTC
CASSVQERGGRNEQFF
>TRBD1|TRBV18|TRBJ2-3|-
TGTGCCAGCTCACCATTAGACAGGGGGCTCAGTAAGGATACGCAGTATTTT
CASSPLDRGLSKDTQYF
>-|TRBV7-2|TRBJ2-7|few
TGTGCCAGCAGCTCCTGGCAGAGACTAGGGGAGCAGTACTTC
CASSSWQRLGEQYF
>TRBD1|TRBV19|TRBJ1-2|many
TGTGCCAGTAGTACCAAGACAGGGGGCGATACCAACTATGGCTACACCTTC
CASSTKTGGDTNYGYTF
>TRBD2|TRBV10-2|TRBJ2-7|many
TGCGCCAGCTCGGGATTGGGAGGGGACTACGAGCAGTACTTC
CASSGLGGDYEQYF
>-|TRBV19|TRBJ1-2|few
TGTGCCAGTACGCAGGATTTGAATCGCTACACCTTC
CASTQDLNRYTF
>TRBD1|TRBV2|TRBJ1-6|-
TGTGCCAGCAGGGGGACAGGGGGTTCACCCCTCCACTTT
CASRGTGGSPLHF
>TRBD2|TRBV7-8|TRBJ2-3|many
TGTGCCAGCAGCTCCGGGAGGAGCCCAGGAGTAGATACGCAGTATTTT
CASSSGRSPGVDTQYF
>-|TRBV6-5|TRBJ2-1|-
TGTGCCAGCAGTTACTCAGGGGGTAATCACAATGAGCAGTTCTTC
CASSYSGGNHNEQFF
>-|TRBV7-2|TRBJ2-7|many
TGTGCCAGCAGTTCAGGAACAGGCCGCTCCTACGAGCAGTACTTC
CASSSGTGRSYEQYF
>-|TRBV7-6|TRBJ1-1|-
TGTGCCAGCAGCAAATCTCAGGGTACTGAAGCTTTCTTT
CASSKSQGTEAFF
>-|TRBV29-1|TRBJ1-2|-
TGCAGTATATCCCGAGGGGCAGGCAATGGCTACACCTTC
CSISRGAGNGYTF
>TRBD1|TRBV29-1|TRBJ2-7|few
TGCAGCGTTTTTACCGGGACAGGGAACGAGCAGTACTTC
CSVFTGTGNEQYF
>TRBD1|TRBV27|TRBJ1-5|many
TGTGCCAGCAGAACCGGGACAGGGTTGGGAAATCAGCCCCAGCATTTT
CASRTGTGLGNQPQHF
>-|TRBV7-3|TRBJ2-1|many
TGTGCCAGCAGCTTAAGCATGGGGGTCCATGAGCAGTTCTTC
CASSLSMGVHEQFF
>-|TRBV29-1|TRBJ1-1|many
TGCAGCGTTGTCCGACCCGGGGCTGAAGCTTTCTTT
CSVVRPGAEAFF
>-|TRBV19|TRBJ1-2|few
TGTGCCGTACAGGGTTCCCCTGGCTACACCTTC
CAVQGSPGYTF
>TRBD1|TRBV7-9|TRBJ2-2|many
TGTGCCAGCCCCTGGGACAGGGGGAACGAGGTCACCGGGGAGCTGTTTTTT
CASPWDRGNEVTGELFF
>-|TRBV7-8|TRBJ1-2|few
TGTGCCAGCAGCTTAGGGGGGGTTAACTATGGCTACACCTTC
CASSLGGVNYGYTF
>-|TRBV7-3|TRBJ2-1|-
TGTGCCAGCAGCTTAAGCGGCGGCGGGAATGAGCAGTTCTTC
CASSLSGGGNEQFF
>-|TRBV19|TRBJ2-6|few
TGTGCCAGTATTGATTACAGCTCTGGGGCCAACGTCCTGACTTTC
CASIDYSSGANVLTF
>-|TRBV7-2|TRBJ2-5|many
TGTGCCAGCAGCTACCTCGCAGGGGACGGGGAGACCCAGTACTTC
CASSYLAGDGETQYF
>-|TRBV18|TRBJ2-5|few
TGTGCCAGCTCACCGACGGCCACCCAGATTCAAGAGACCCAGTACTTC
CASSPTATQIQETQYF